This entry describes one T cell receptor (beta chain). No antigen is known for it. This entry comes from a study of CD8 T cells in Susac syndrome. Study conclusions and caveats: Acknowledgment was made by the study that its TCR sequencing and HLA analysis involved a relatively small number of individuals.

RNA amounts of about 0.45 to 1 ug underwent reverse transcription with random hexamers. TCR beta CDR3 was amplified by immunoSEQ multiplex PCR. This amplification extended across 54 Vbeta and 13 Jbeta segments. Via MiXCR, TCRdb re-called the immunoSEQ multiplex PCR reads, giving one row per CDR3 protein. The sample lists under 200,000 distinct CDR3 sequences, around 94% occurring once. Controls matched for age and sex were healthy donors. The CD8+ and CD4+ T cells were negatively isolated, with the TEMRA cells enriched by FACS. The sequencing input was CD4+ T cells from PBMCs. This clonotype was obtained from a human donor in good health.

The CDR3 loop is CAWSGLPTLNTEAFF. The CDR3 region has the DNA TGTGCCTGGAGCGGGTTACCGACGCTGAACACTGAAGCTTTCTTT. V gene TRBV30 combines with J gene TRBJ1-1; D uncertain. The length of the CDR3 is 15 residues. V dropped 3 bases and J dropped 0 bases, with 14 bases sitting between them. CDR1 is GTSNPN, CDR2 SVGIG, per germline (reference sequence). The variable domain in full, completed from reference TRBV30 and TRBJ1-1, reads SQTIHQWPATLVQPVGSPLSLECTVEGTSNPNLYWYRQAAGRGLQLLFYSVGIGQISSEVPQNLSASRPQDRQFILSSKKLLLSDSGFYLCAWSGLPTLNTEAFFGQGTRLTVV.